This T cell receptor beta chain was sequenced in a study of blood T cell repertoires in COVID-19. For the study at large: T cells, B-cell-depleted T cells, or PBMCs provided the cDNA or gDNA that served as material.

Under the authors' procedure: It was from reference gene primer amplification that nucleated cell counts were estimated. The table came from immunoSEQ multiplex PCR; TCRdb's copy has only in-frame clones and leaves some out. V and J calls plus clone size are reproduced from that table; the DNA served to infer D and trimming. The data hold 300,000 to 450,000 clones, with about 85% observed a single time. In germline, CDR1 is MNHEY, CDR2 SVGAGI. The CDR3 runs 13 residues. J gave up 6 bases and V 9 bases, and 7 bases lay outside the gene matches. This TCR came from a woman younger than 35 with acute or convalescent COVID-19. The rearrangement links TRBV6-5 to TRBJ2-3, with 9 bases aligning to TRBD2. Sequencing input: peripheral blood. Written as DNA, the CDR3 is TGTGCCAGTTTAGCGGGAGATTGGGATACGCAGTATTTT. Translating gives CASLAGDWDTQYF.